The 29 T cell receptor beta chains given below trace back to one sample, sequenced in a study of cytomegalovirus exposure and HLA in healthy donors. This PCR relied on a set of 60 Vbeta primers and 13 Jbeta primers. Assay: immunoSEQ multiplex PCR; the TCRdb copy retains only in-frame clones and omits some. Found here are 120,000 or so clones, 65% to 75% of them singletons; the top ten hold 11%. Sequenced sample: PBMCs. The receptors stem from a woman between 45 and 65 years old in good health and CMV-seropositive.

The chain links TRBV2 to TRBJ1-5; D is undetermined. V gave up 4 bases and J gave up 1 base, with 8 bases separating them. CDR1 is SNHLY, CDR2 FYNNEI, per germline. The CDR3 is 14 amino acids. CDR3 bases: TGTGCCAGCAGTGGGCAGATGAGCAATCAGCCCCAGCATTTT. It codes for CASSGQMSNQPQHF. Looking up the rest from reference TRBV2 and TRBJ1-5 gives the full variable domain: EPEVTQTPSHQVTQMGQEVILRCVPISNHLYFYWYRQILGQKVEFLVSFYNNEISEKSEIFDDQFSVERPDGSNFTLKIRSTKLEDSAMYFCASSGQMSNQPQHFGDGTRLSIL.

V usage is TRBV7-2 and J usage is TRBJ1-2, with D perhaps TRBD1 (6 bases). The CDR3 totals 13 residues. V was cut by 9 bases and J by 4 bases, with 15 bases left in between. Germline CDR1 SGHTA, CDR2 FQGNSA. The CDR3 sequence: CASLVRDTYGYTF. The CDR3 region has the DNA TGTGCCAGTCTTGTCCGGGACACCTATGGCTACACCTTC.

Regarding this clone: Compared with germline, one end of the junction differs, possibly owing to a read error. V and J are TRBV6-5 and TRBJ2-4, with 13 bases fitting TRBD2. The CDR3 runs to 14 residues. Germline CDR1 and CDR2: MNHEY and SVGAGI. The CDR3 DNA follows: TGTGCCAGCAGGCCACTAGCGGGAGGGCCGGGACCCCTATTC. Translated, it gives CASRPLAGGPGPLF.

This chain joins TRBV18 and TRBJ2-7; D possibly corresponds to TRBD1 (6 bases). The V end was cut by 0 bases, the J end by 6 bases, with 15 bases between. The CDR3 contains 15 residues. Looked up from germline, CDR1 is KGHSH and CDR2 is LQKENI. The CDR3: CASSPPGTYSGEQYF. The CDR3 nucleotides read TGTGCCAGCTCACCACCCGGGACATACTCTGGCGAGCAGTACTTC.

This clone was recorded a few times. The rearrangement uses TRBV2 and TRBJ2-7, with 10 bases fitting TRBD1. Germline V gene data show CDR1 as SNHLY and CDR2 as FYNNEI. The CDR3 contains 16 residues. V trimming: 3 bases; J trimming: 4 bases; junction bases outside the gene matches: 9. For the CDR3, the DNA is TGTGCCAGCAGTGATGATTCGGGACAGGGGATATACGAGCAGTACTTC. Protein product: CASSDDSGQGIYEQYF.

This clone was detected only once. This chain joins TRBV29-1 and TRBJ1-1; D possibly corresponds to TRBD1 (5 bases). V lost 6 bases, J lost 10 bases, and 12 bases lay in between. The germline V gene encodes CDR1 SQVTM and CDR2 ANQGSEA. The CDR3 covers 10 residues. The CDR3 loop is CSVEGGAAFF. The CDR3 DNA is TGCAGCGTAGAGGGAGGGGCAGCTTTCTTT.

The V call is TRBV19, the J call TRBJ2-7; a weak D match, TRBD1 (6 bases). Germline loops: CDR1 LNHDA, CDR2 SQIVND (reference sequence). The CDR3 is made up of 13 amino acids. V shed 3 bases and J shed 3 bases, with 9 bases lying between them. The CDR3 coding sequence is TGTGCCAGTAGTATTGGACAGAACTACGAGCAGTACTTC. Translating gives CASSIGQNYEQYF.

This clone came up a few times. The gene calls are TRBV7-2 and TRBJ1-1; no definite D call. This CDR3 spans 13 amino acids. In germline, CDR1 is SGHTA, CDR2 FQGNSA. V dropped 3 bases and J dropped 8 bases, with 13 bases sitting between them. This CDR3 is CASSFRRGGEAFF. The CDR3 nucleotides read TGTGCCAGCAGCTTTCGACGGGGAGGAGAAGCTTTCTTT. The variable domain in full, with the rest retrieved from reference TRBV7-2 and TRBJ1-1, is GAGVSQSPSNKVTEKGKDVELRCDPISGHTALYWYRQSLGQGLEFLIYFQGNSAPDKSGLPSDRFSAERTGGSVSTLTIQRTQQEDSAVYLCASSFRRGGEAFFGQGTRLTVV.

The rearrangement uses TRBV5-6 and TRBJ1-6; unclear D gene. V was trimmed by 3 bases and J by 5 bases, leaving 15 bases between them. The germline V gene encodes CDR1 SGHDT and CDR2 YYEEEE. CDR3 length equals 16 residues. CDR3 residues: CASSSYGGADNSPLHF. CDR3 bases: TGTGCCAGCAGCTCTTACGGAGGCGCGGATAATTCACCCCTCCACTTT.

In the case of this clone: At one end, the junction sequence differs from germline, possibly due to a read error. The chain recombines TRBV19 with TRBJ2-7, with 11 positions matching TRBD2. CDR3 length: 14 amino acids. Germline V gene lookup returns CDR1 LNHDA and CDR2 SQIVND (reference sequence). The DNA for the CDR3 is TGTGCCAGCAGTATCGGACTAGCGGGCTACGAGCAGTACTTC. Its translation is CASSIGLAGYEQYF.

The chain couples TRBV4-3 to TRBJ1-1, with D perhaps TRBD1 (6 bases). The germline CDR1 and CDR2 sequences are LGHNA and YSLEER. V lost 1 base and J 5 bases, leaving 11 bases between the germline ends. The CDR3 has 14 amino acids. The CDR3: CASSQVDRGTEAFF. The CDR3 DNA reads as TGCGCCAGCAGCCAAGTGGATAGGGGGACTGAAGCTTTCTTT.

This clone came up once. The chain links TRBV6-6 to TRBJ2-3; 9 nucleotides align to TRBD1. Germline CDR1 reads MNHNY; CDR2 reads SVGAGI (reference sequence). The CDR3 extends over 15 amino acids. Trimming took 2 bases from V and 6 from J; bases not matched to a gene: 6. The CDR3 DNA sequence: TGTGCCAGCAGTTACATGACAGGGGGGAGTGATACGCAGTATTTT. Protein sequence: CASSYMTGGSDTQYF.

This chain uses TRBV6-6 with TRBJ2-5; TRBD2 aligns across 11 bases. With V trimmed by 5 bases and J by 5 bases, 10 bases remained unmatched. Germline V gives CDR1 MNHNY, CDR2 SVGAGI (reference sequence). The length of the CDR3 is 16 residues. The CDR3 DNA reads as TGTGCCAGCAGTCAGAGGGCTAGCGGGGGGATGGAGACCCAGTACTTC. This sequence encodes CASSQRASGGMETQYF.

The genes are TRBV4-3 and TRBJ2-6; D perhaps matches TRBD1 (5 bases). This CDR3 region has 17 residues. V was cut by 0 bases and J by 4 bases, with 13 bases left in between. Germline values: CDR1 LGHNA, CDR2 YSLEER. The CDR3 reads CASSQDRRGFGANVLTF. The CDR3 region has the DNA TGCGCCAGCAGCCAAGATCGAAGGGGATTCGGGGCCAACGTCCTGACTTTC.

The chain is built from TRBV2 and TRBJ2-5; 10 nucleotides match TRBD2. The ends lost 6 bases at V and 4 bases at J; junction bases unmatched: 5. Per germline, CDR1 SNHLY and CDR2 FYNNEI. The CDR3 has 14 amino acids. CDR3: CASRLAGVVETQYF. CDR3 coding DNA: TGTGCCAGCAGGCTAGCGGGAGTTGTAGAGACCCAGTACTTC. Combining the CDR3 with reference TRBV2 and TRBJ2-5 gives the whole variable domain EPEVTQTPSHQVTQMGQEVILRCVPISNHLYFYWYRQILGQKVEFLVSFYNNEISEKSEIFDDQFSVERPDGSNFTLKIRSTKLEDSAMYFCASRLAGVVETQYFGPGTRLLVL.

This sequence joins TRBV29-1 and TRBJ2-7; TRBD1 is a possible D gene (6 bases). With 7 bases removed from V and 7 bases from J, the gap between germline ends came to 11 bases. The CDR3 is 10 amino acids. The germline CDR1 and CDR2 sequences are SQVTM and ANQGSEA. The CDR3 DNA follows: TGCAGCGCAGGGGAAAGGGAGCAGTACTTC. Protein sequence: CSAGEREQYF.

The gene calls are TRBV6-1 and TRBJ1-1, with 9 nucleotides matching TRBD1. Germline CDR1 and CDR2: MNHNS and SASEGT. With 5 bases clipped from V and 2 bases from J, the junction kept 3 bases outside the gene matches. The CDR3 runs 14 residues. The CDR3 DNA follows: TGTGCCAGCAGTCCGGGACAGGGAAACACTGAAGCTTTCTTT. Amino acids: CASSPGQGNTEAFF.

J is TRBJ1-2 and V is TRBV27; 8 positions match TRBD1. CDR3 size: 15 residues. After removal of 4 bases from V and 3 bases from J, the junction contained 7 bases not matched to a gene. CDR1 and CDR2 from the germline V gene are MNHEY and SMNVEV (reference sequence). CDR3 protein: CASSSQGATDYGYTF. CDR3 in DNA: TGTGCCAGCAGTTCGCAGGGGGCAACCGACTATGGCTACACCTTC.

This rearrangement joins TRBV2 to TRBJ2-5; 7 nucleotides align to TRBD1. Trimming cost V 8 bases and J 2 bases; bases outside gene matches: 5. CDR1 is SNHLY, CDR2 FYNNEI, per germline. The CDR3 sequence is 13 residues long. This CDR3 reads CASVDRVQETQYF. The CDR3 bases are TGTGCCAGCGTCGACAGGGTACAAGAGACCCAGTACTTC.

This chain links TRBV4-2 with TRBJ1-4; 10 bases align to TRBD1. V was pared by 5 bases and J by 10 bases, with 19 bases of the junction left unmatched. The germline CDR1 and CDR2 sequences are LGHNA and YNFKEQ. CDR3 length equals 18 residues. CDR3 bases: TGTGCCAGCAGCGGCTCAGCGGGTCCGGGACAGGGGATGGGAAAACTGTTTTTT. Protein sequence: CASSGSAGPGQGMGKLFF.

The chain combines TRBV10-2 with TRBJ2-1; 9 bases map to TRBD2. Per the germline V gene, CDR1 is WSHSY and CDR2 is SAAADI. The CDR3 runs 15 residues. Trimming removed 2 bases from V and 4 bases from J; junction bases left unmatched: 3. The CDR3 sequence: CASSEVSGGYNEQFF. The CDR3 DNA is TGCGCCAGCAGTGAGGTGAGCGGGGGGTACAATGAGCAGTTCTTC.

The chain combines TRBV10-3 with TRBJ1-3; 8 nucleotides agree with TRBD1. The CDR3 has 15 residues. Losses at the gene ends were 8 bases for V and 0 bases for J; bases not matched to a gene: 6. Germline V gives CDR1 ENHRY, CDR2 SYGVKD. The CDR3 region has the DNA TGTGCCATCCGAGGGCAGGGGGCCTCTGGAAACACCATATATTTT. Translation gives CAIRGQGASGNTIYF.

This chain uses TRBV4-3 with TRBJ1-2; D uncertain. V dropped 0 bases and J dropped 4 bases, with 15 bases sitting between them. There are 16 residues in the CDR3. Germline V gives CDR1 LGHNA, CDR2 YSLEER. CDR3: CASSQDDSEVAYGYTF. CDR3 bases: TGCGCCAGCAGCCAAGATGATTCAGAAGTTGCCTATGGCTACACCTTC.

V and J are TRBV6-1 and TRBJ2-7, with 10 nucleotides matching TRBD1. With V trimmed by 4 bases and J by 3 bases, 6 bases remained unmatched. Germline V gene sequence: CDR1 MNHNS, CDR2 SASEGT. The CDR3 extends over 15 amino acids. This CDR3 reads CASSGGQGFFYEQYF. CDR3 DNA: TGTGCCAGCAGTGGGGGACAGGGGTTCTTCTACGAGCAGTACTTC.

This chain joins TRBV29-1 and TRBJ1-1; 8 nucleotides align to TRBD1. Germline CDR1 reads SQVTM; CDR2 reads ANQGSEA. V trimming: 4 bases; J trimming: 4 bases; junction bases outside the gene matches: 2. The CDR3 is made up of 12 amino acids. The DNA for the CDR3 is TGCAGCGTTGGGACAGGGACCACTGAAGCTTTCTTT. Translated: CSVGTGTTEAFF.

The chain links TRBV14 to TRBJ1-1; tentative D call: TRBD1 (5 bases). V lost 9 bases and J 10 bases, leaving 21 bases between the germline ends. The CDR3 is made up of 13 amino acids. Germline lookup yields CDR1 SGHDN and CDR2 FVKESK. The CDR3 spells CASSSATRALAFF. The CDR3 DNA is TGTGCCAGTAGCTCGGCTACCAGGGCCCTAGCTTTCTTT.

V is TRBV5-1 and J is TRBJ1-3; D gene unclear. The CDR3 runs 16 residues. Germline values: CDR1 SGHRS, CDR2 YFSETQ. V lost 5 bases and J 2 bases, leaving 17 bases between the germline ends. CDR3 residues: CASSWASPAPGNTIYF. The CDR3, as DNA: TGCGCCAGCAGTTGGGCCAGCCCCGCTCCTGGAAACACCATATATTTT.

This CDR3 is CASRPTGQDTEAFF. As DNA, the CDR3 is TGTGCCAGCAGGCCAACGGGACAGGACACTGAAGCTTTCTTT. The gene calls are TRBV6-5 and TRBJ1-1, with TRBD1 matching 8 bases. The CDR3 runs to 14 residues. Looked up from germline, CDR1 is MNHEY and CDR2 is SVGAGI. V was pared by 6 bases and J by 3 bases, with 6 bases of the junction left unmatched.

The chain's CDR3 is CAWSVRGWGRAHQPQHF. CDR3 DNA: TGTGCCTGGAGTGTACGGGGGTGGGGCAGGGCGCATCAGCCCCAGCATTTT. This chain joins TRBV30 and TRBJ1-5, with D possibly being TRBD1 (5 bases). Germline CDR1 GTSNPN, CDR2 SVGIG (reference sequence). The CDR3 sequence is 17 residues long. V shed 0 bases and J shed 5 bases, with 20 bases lying between them.